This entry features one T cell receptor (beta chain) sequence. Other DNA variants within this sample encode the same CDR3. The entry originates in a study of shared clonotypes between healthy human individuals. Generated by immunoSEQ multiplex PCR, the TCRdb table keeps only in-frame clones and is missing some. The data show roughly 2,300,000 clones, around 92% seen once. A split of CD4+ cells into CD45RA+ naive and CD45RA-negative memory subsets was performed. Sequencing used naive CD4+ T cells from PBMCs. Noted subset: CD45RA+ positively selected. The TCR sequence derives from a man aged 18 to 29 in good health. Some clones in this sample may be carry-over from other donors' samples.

In nucleotides, the CDR3 is TGTGCCAGCAGCCAAGCCGCATACGAGCAGTACTTC. Translation gives CASSQAAYEQYF. The chain links TRBV14 to TRBJ2-7; D unresolved. Germline-derived CDR1 and CDR2 are SGHDN and FVKESK. There are 12 residues in the CDR3. V was clipped by 1 base and J by 4 bases, with 5 bases between them.